The clone carrying this TCR beta chain has a single count. Its antigen is currently unknown. Germline V gives CDR1 ENHRY, CDR2 SYGVKD. The V gene lost 3 bases and the J gene lost 3 bases, with 11 bases spanning the gap. The CDR3 loop spans 14 amino acids. The donors were part of the validation cohort of roughly 110 subjects. That cohort was separate from the first cohort, which comprised fewer than 800 subjects. This specimen belongs to a study of cytomegalovirus exposure and HLA in healthy donors. Study observations and caveats: Confirmation was obtained in vitro that a few CMV-associated chains are specific for CMV antigens. The study found most TCR sequences rare, yet found some public TCRs in many donors. The study recorded around 160 TCR beta chains that were cytomegalovirus-associated.

Assay used: immunoSEQ multiplex PCR; TCRdb lists only in-frame clones, some missing. The sample records around 70,000 clones, 85% to 95% being singletons. The chain carries TRBV10-3 and TRBJ2-5; D may be TRBD2 (5 bases). The receptor comes from a man younger than 35 in good health and CMV-seropositive. Input material: PBMCs. CDR3: CAISDPTKKETQYF. CDR3 nucleotides: TGTGCCATCAGTGACCCGACTAAGAAAGAGACCCAGTACTTC.